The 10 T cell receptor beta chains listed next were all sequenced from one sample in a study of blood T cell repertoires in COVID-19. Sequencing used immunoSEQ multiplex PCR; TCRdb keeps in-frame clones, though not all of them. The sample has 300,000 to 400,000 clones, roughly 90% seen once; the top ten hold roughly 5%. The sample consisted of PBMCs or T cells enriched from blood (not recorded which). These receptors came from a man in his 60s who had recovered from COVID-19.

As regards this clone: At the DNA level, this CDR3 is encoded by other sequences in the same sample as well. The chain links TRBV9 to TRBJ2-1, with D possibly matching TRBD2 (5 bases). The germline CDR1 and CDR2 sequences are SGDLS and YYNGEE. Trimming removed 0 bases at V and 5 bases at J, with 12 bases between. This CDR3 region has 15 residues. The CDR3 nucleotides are TGTGCCAGCAGCGTAGGTGGGAGTGGCCACAATGAGCAGTTCTTC. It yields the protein CASSVGGSGHNEQFF.

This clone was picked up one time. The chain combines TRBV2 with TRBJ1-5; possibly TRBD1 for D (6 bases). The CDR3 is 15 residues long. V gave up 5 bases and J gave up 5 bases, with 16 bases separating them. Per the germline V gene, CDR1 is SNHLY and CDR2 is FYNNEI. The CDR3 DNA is TGTGCCAGCAGTTCACAGGGAGCTTCGGATCAGCCCCAGCATTTT. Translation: CASSSQGASDQPQHF.

CDR3 in amino acids: CASSYANRLGTEAFF. CDR3 in DNA: TGTGCCAGCAGTTACGCTAACAGGTTGGGCACTGAAGCTTTCTTT. The J gene is TRBJ1-1, the V gene TRBV6-5, with D perhaps matching TRBD1 (5 bases). V lost 2 bases to trimming and J lost 4 bases, with 14 bases between them. From germline, CDR1 is MNHEY and CDR2 SVGAGI. The CDR3 runs 15 residues.

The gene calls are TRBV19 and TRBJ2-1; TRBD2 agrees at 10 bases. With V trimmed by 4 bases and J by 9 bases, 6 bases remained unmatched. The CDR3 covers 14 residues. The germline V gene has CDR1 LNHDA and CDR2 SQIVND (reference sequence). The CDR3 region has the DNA TGTGCCAGTAGTACCCTAGCGGGAGTTGGTGAGCAGTTCTTC. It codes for CASSTLAGVGEQFF.

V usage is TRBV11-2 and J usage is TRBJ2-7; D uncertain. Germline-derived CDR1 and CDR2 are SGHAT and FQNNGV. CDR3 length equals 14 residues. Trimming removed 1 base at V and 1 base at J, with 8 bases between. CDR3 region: CASSLGVKSYEQYF. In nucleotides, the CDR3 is TGTGCCAGCAGCTTAGGCGTTAAGTCCTACGAGCAGTACTTC.

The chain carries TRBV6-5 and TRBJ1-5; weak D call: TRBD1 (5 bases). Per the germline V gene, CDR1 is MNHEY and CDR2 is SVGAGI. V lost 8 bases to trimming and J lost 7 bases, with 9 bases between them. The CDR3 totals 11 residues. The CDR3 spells CASCGAQPQHF. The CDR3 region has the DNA TGTGCCAGCTGCGGGGCCCAGCCCCAGCATTTT.

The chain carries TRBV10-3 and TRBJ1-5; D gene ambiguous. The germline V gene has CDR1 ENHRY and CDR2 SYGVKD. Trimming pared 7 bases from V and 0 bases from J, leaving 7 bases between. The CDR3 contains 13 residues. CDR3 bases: TGTGCCATCACCGGGGATAGCAATCAGCCCCAGCATTTT. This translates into CAITGDSNQPQHF.

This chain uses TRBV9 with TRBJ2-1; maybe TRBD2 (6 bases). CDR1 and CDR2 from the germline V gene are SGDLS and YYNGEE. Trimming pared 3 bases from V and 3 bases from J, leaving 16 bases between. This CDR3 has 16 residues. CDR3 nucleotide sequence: TGTGCCAGCAGCGAGGGACCTCCCGGGGGCTACAATGAGCAGTTCTTC. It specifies CASSEGPPGGYNEQFF.

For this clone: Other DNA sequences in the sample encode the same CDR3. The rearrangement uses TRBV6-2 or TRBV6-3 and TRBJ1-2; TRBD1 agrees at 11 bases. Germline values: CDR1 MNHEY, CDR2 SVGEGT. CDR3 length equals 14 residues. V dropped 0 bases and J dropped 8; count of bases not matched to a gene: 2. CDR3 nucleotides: TGTGCCAGCAGTTACTCGGGACAGGGGGGCGGCTACACCTTC. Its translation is CASSYSGQGGGYTF.

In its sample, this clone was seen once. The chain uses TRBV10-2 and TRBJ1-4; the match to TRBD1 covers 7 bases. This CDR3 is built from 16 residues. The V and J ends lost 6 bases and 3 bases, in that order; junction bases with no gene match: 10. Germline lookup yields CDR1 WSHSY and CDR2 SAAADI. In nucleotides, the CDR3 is TGCGCCAGCAGGGAAAAAGACAGGGATCCTAATGAAAAACTGTTTTTT. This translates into CASREKDRDPNEKLFF.